This T cell receptor beta chain was sequenced for a study of response to subunit inactivated influenza vaccine. Notes on the study in general: New T cells are recruited in small numbers by each seasonal influenza vaccination, according to the authors' suggestion.

This CDR3 is built from 14 residues. Germline CDR1 is LGHNA and CDR2 is YSLEER. V was cut by 0 bases and J by 0 bases, with 6 bases left in between. TCRdb analysed the RT-PCR reads with MiXCR anew, one entry per CDR3 protein. The sample has almost 600,000 distinct CDR3 sequences, 14% seen once. This clonotype has at least ten counts. No antigen is known for it. The chain joins TRBV4-3 to TRBJ2-7; D remains unclear. This receptor was obtained from a man between 50 and 59 years old who received an inactivated influenza vaccine. The sequencing used PBMCs from blood, collected 11 to 12 days after vaccination. The CDR3 coding sequence is TGCGCCAGCAGCCAAGAGTCAGCCTCCTACGAGCAGTACTTC. Translation gives CASSQESASYEQYF.